Listed below are T cell receptor beta chains from one sample, sequenced in a study of T cell clonotyping in hematopoietic cell transplantation. Measured with immunoSEQ multiplex PCR; TCRdb has only the in-frame clones, and not every one. Of roughly 40,000 clones in the sample, roughly 96% were seen once. The sequenced material came from peripheral blood mononuclear cells. Source of these receptors: a young man in good health. Some clones in this sample may be carry-over from other donors' samples. Both conserved end residues are part of each CDR3. D genes are given only for firm matches. Rows give clone size only sometimes, using once, few, many, or a class for an expanded clone.

j_call d_call clone_size v_call cdr3_aa cdr3_nt
TRBJ2-1 - - TRBV6-5 CASSYSTIYSEQFF TGTGCCAGCAGTTACTCGACCATCTACTCTGAGCAGTTCTTC
TRBJ2-1 - - TRBV29-1 CSADRLGLYNEQFF TGCAGCGCAGACAGGTTGGGGCTATACAATGAGCAGTTCTTC
TRBJ1-6 - - TRBV5-5 CASSADSLSSYNSPLHF TGTGCCAGCAGCGCGGACAGCCTGAGCTCCTATAATTCACCCCTCCACTTT
TRBJ2-7 - - TRBV6-6 CASSYSSWERDPF TGTGCCAGCAGTTACTCGAGTTGGGAACGTGACCCCTTC
TRBJ2-7 - - TRBV29-1 CSGGTKYEQYF TGCAGCGGCGGGACAAAATACGAGCAGTACTTC
TRBJ1-5 TRBD1 - TRBV28 CASRGTAEAQPQHF TGTGCCAGCAGGGGGACAGCCGAGGCTCAGCCCCAGCATTTT
TRBJ1-1 - - TRBV11-3 CASSPPQTGYTEAFF TGTGCCAGCAGCCCCCCCCAGACAGGATACACTGAAGCTTTCTTT
TRBJ2-7 - - TRBV7-2 CASSLGPAESSYEQYF TGTGCCAGCAGCTTAGGGCCAGCGGAAAGCTCCTACGAGCAGTACTTC
TRBJ2-1 - once TRBV4-2 CASSQDAAVGANFEFNEQFF TGTGCCAGCAGCCAAGATGCGGCGGTAGGGGCGAATTTCGAATTCAATGAGCAGTTCTTC
TRBJ2-7 - - TRBV6-5 CASSYAAGLYEQYF TGTGCCAGCAGTTACGCGGCGGGGCTCTACGAGCAGTACTTC
TRBJ2-1 TRBD2 - TRBV7-2 CASSSLAGGYNEQFF TGTGCCAGCAGCTCCTTAGCGGGAGGCTACAATGAGCAGTTCTTC
TRBJ1-1 TRBD1 - TRBV4-3 CASSPAGTGTYLTEAFF TGCGCCAGCAGCCCAGCCGGGACAGGGACCTACCTAACTGAAGCTTTCTTT
TRBJ1-6 - - TRBV5-1 CASSFGTDHNSPLHF TGCGCCAGCAGCTTTGGAACGGACCATAATTCACCCCTCCACTTT
TRBJ1-2 - - TRBV4-3 CASSHRVGRLDGYTF TGCGCCAGCAGCCATCGGGTAGGTCGGTTGGATGGCTACACCTTC
TRBJ2-7 TRBD2 once TRBV7-3 CASSLTGTSGRNEQYF TGTGCCAGCAGCTTAACCGGGACTAGCGGGAGAAACGAGCAGTACTTC
TRBJ2-1 - - TRBV6-1 CASSEDWGSYNEQFF TGTGCCAGCAGTGAAGATTGGGGCAGCTACAATGAGCAGTTCTTC
TRBJ1-2 - - TRBV9 CASSADIYGYTF TGTGCCAGCAGCGCCGACATCTATGGCTACACCTTC
TRBJ2-7 TRBD1 - TRBV9 CASSEDRPPYEQYF TGTGCCAGCAGCGAGGACAGGCCGCCTTACGAGCAGTACTTC
TRBJ2-3 TRBD1 - TRBV5-6 CASSLDQGEDTQYF TGTGCCAGCAGCTTGGACCAGGGGGAGGATACGCAGTATTTT
TRBJ1-1 - - TRBV9 CASSAGQKNTEAFF TGTGCCAGCAGCGCTGGACAGAAGAACACTGAAGCTTTCTTT
TRBJ2-1 TRBD1 - TRBV29-1 CSAKGQGQEQFF TGCAGCGCGAAAGGACAGGGCCAGGAGCAGTTCTTC
TRBJ1-3 - - TRBV6-6 CASIKTVWGAGNTIYF TGTGCCAGCATAAAAACGGTGTGGGGGGCTGGAAACACCATATATTTT
TRBJ2-7 - - TRBV5-4 CASSRGGDLTYEQYF TGTGCCAGCAGCCGAGGCGGGGACTTGACCTACGAGCAGTACTTC
TRBJ2-3 TRBD2 - TRBV7-2 CASSLIAAGEADTQYF TGTGCCAGCAGCTTAATTGCAGCGGGAGAGGCAGATACGCAGTATTTT
TRBJ2-5 - once TRBV9 CASSPGPQRTQETQYF TGTGCCAGCAGCCCGGGACCCCAGCGGACCCAAGAGACCCAGTACTTC
TRBJ2-2 TRBD1 - TRBV9 CASSARVGDRANTGELFF TGTGCCAGCAGCGCGCGGGTGGGGGACAGGGCCAACACCGGGGAGCTGTTTTTT
TRBJ1-2 TRBD1 - TRBV7-6 CASSLEGAYGYTF TGTGCCAGCAGCTTAGAGGGGGCCTATGGCTACACCTTC
TRBJ1-1 - - TRBV27 CASSPLSSSGNTEAFF TGTGCCAGCAGCCCCCTTTCTTCCTCCGGGAACACTGAAGCTTTCTTT
TRBJ2-7 TRBD2 - TRBV11-1 CASSFSGGVYEQYF TGTGCCAGCAGCTTTAGCGGGGGGGTCTACGAGCAGTACTTC
TRBJ2-7 - - TRBV19 CASSLGGTEAFYEQYF TGTGCCAGTAGCTTGGGGGGGACAGAGGCGTTCTACGAGCAGTACTTC
TRBJ2-2 TRBD2 - TRBV11-3 CASTSSAGTSASGELFF TGTGCCAGCACCTCATCGGCCGGGACTAGCGCCTCCGGGGAGCTGTTTTTT
TRBJ2-5 - - TRBV11-3 CASSLGDFQETQYF TGTGCCAGCAGCTTAGGGGACTTCCAAGAGACCCAGTACTTC
TRBJ2-7 TRBD2 - TRBV27 CASSFSSGAREQYF TGTGCCAGCAGTTTTTCTAGCGGGGCCCGCGAGCAGTACTTC
TRBJ2-2 TRBD2 - TRBV9 CASSVAAGAPGPGELFF TGTGCCAGCAGCGTAGCAGCGGGGGCCCCAGGTCCCGGGGAGCTGTTTTTT
TRBJ1-1 - - TRBV29-1 CSVEYMWGQAFF TGCAGCGTTGAATATATGTGGGGCCAAGCTTTCTTT
TRBJ1-4 TRBD1 few TRBV5-1 CASSLRQGNEKLFF TGCGCCAGCAGCTTGAGACAGGGTAATGAAAAACTGTTTTTT
TRBJ2-1 - once TRBV19 CASGSRGAASYNEQFF TGTGCCAGTGGGAGTAGGGGAGCGGCCTCCTACAATGAGCAGTTCTTC
TRBJ2-1 TRBD2 - TRBV11-3 CASSRLAGGNEQFF TGTGCCAGCAGCCGACTAGCGGGGGGGAATGAGCAGTTCTTC
TRBJ1-4 - - TRBV5-6 CASSLEVGTNEKLFF TGTGCCAGCAGCTTGGAGGTGGGAACTAATGAAAAACTGTTTTTT
TRBJ1-1 - - TRBV6-5 CASSTPTGITEAFF TGTGCCAGCAGTACCCCGACAGGCATCACTGAAGCTTTCTTT
TRBJ1-1 - - TRBV11-1 CASSLSRRGDTEAFF TGTGCCAGCAGCTTAAGTAGAAGGGGTGACACTGAAGCTTTCTTT
TRBJ2-5 - - TRBV4-2 CASSPIGGVETQYF TGTGCCAGCAGCCCGATAGGGGGGGTCGAGACCCAGTACTTC
TRBJ2-7 - - TRBV25-1 CASSEGRGATSYEQYF TGTGCCAGCAGTGAGGGTAGGGGGGCAACCTCCTACGAGCAGTACTTC
TRBJ2-5 TRBD2 - TRBV7-2 CASSLVVLAEGETQYF TGTGCCAGCAGCTTAGTTGTACTAGCGGAAGGAGAGACCCAGTACTTC
TRBJ2-7 - - TRBV25-1 CASSEWNEQYF TGTGCCAGCAGTGAATGGAACGAGCAGTACTTC
TRBJ2-2 - once TRBV29-1 CSVLRAGELFF TGCAGCGTTCTAAGGGCCGGGGAGCTGTTTTTT
TRBJ2-7 - - TRBV7-9 CASSPWTDNYEQYF TGTGCCAGCAGCCCATGGACAGACAACTACGAGCAGTACTTC
TRBJ2-6 - - TRBV6-1 CASREGFSGANVLTF TGTGCCAGCAGGGAGGGGTTCTCCGGGGCCAACGTCCTGACTTTC
TRBJ2-1 TRBD2 - TRBV5-6 CASSFGLAGGNEQFF TGTGCCAGCAGCTTCGGTCTAGCGGGAGGGAATGAGCAGTTCTTC
TRBJ1-2 - - TRBV30 CAWSLSGANGYTF TGTGCCTGGAGTTTGTCGGGGGCGAATGGCTACACCTTC
TRBJ2-3 TRBD2 once TRBV15 CATSRVAGLRTDTQYF TGTGCCACCAGCAGAGTTGCGGGACTACGCACAGATACGCAGTATTTT
TRBJ1-4 - - TRBV4-2 CASSPPQGTNEKLFF TGTGCCAGCAGCCCACCACAGGGAACTAATGAAAAACTGTTTTTT
TRBJ1-2 - - TRBV7-9 CASSLAGQPYGYTF TGTGCCAGCAGCTTAGCCGGACAGCCGTATGGCTACACCTTC
TRBJ2-2 - - TRBV7-2 CASHLQGSTGELFF TGTGCCAGCCATCTCCAGGGGTCCACCGGGGAGCTGTTTTTT
TRBJ2-7 TRBD1 - TRBV6-1 CASIGDRGFYEQYF TGTGCCAGCATCGGGGACAGGGGGTTCTACGAGCAGTACTTC
TRBJ1-1 TRBD1 - TRBV9 CASSGDSTEAFF TGTGCCAGCAGCGGGGACAGTACAGAAGCTTTCTTT
TRBJ1-4 - - TRBV11-3 CASSLRIGVREKLFF TGTGCCAGCAGCCTCAGGATCGGTGTGAGGGAAAAACTGTTTTTT
TRBJ2-3 - - TRBV5-6 CASSYSGTYSTDTQYF TGTGCCAGCAGCTATTCCGGGACTTACAGCACAGATACGCAGTATTTT
TRBJ1-1 - - TRBV4-2 CASSRRGRIEAFF TGTGCCAGCAGCCGGAGAGGACGGATTGAAGCTTTCTTT